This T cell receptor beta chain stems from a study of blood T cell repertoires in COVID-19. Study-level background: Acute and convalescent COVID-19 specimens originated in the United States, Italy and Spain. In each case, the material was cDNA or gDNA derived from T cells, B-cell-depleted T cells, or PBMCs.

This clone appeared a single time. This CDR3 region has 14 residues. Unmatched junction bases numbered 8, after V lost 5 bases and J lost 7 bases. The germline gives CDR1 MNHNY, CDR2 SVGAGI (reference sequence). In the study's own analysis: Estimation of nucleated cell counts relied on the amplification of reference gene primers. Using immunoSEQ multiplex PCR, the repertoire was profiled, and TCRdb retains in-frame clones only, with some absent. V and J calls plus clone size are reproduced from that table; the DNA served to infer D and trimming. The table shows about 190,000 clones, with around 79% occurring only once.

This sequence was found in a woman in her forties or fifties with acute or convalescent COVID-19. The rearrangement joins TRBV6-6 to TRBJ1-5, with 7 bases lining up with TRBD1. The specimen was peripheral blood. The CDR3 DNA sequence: TGTGCCAGCAGTGGAACAGGGGTCGGACAGCCCCAGCATTTT. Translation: CASSGTGVGQPQHF.